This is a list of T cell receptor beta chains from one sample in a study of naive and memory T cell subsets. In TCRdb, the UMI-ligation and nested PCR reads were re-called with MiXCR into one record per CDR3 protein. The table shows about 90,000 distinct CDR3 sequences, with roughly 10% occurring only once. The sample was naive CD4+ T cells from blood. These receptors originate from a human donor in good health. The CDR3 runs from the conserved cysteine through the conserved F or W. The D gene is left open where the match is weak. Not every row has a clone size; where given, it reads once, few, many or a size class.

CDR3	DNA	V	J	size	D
CASSLAGGATGELFF	TGTGCCAGCAGCTTAGCAGGGGGCGCCACCGGGGAGCTGTTTTTT	TRBV11-2	TRBJ2-2	.	TRBD1
CASSRQPSSYNSPLHF	TGTGCCAGCAGTCGCCAGCCAAGCTCCTATAATTCACCCCTCCACTTT	TRBV27	TRBJ1-6	many	.
CASGFRVSDEQFF	TGTGCTAGTGGTTTCAGGGTCAGCGATGAGCAGTTCTTC	TRBV12-5	TRBJ2-1	many	.
CASSNTGFLETQYF	TGTGCCAGCAGCAACACAGGTTTCCTCGAGACCCAGTACTTC	TRBV2	TRBJ2-5	few	.
CASSPGTVTYNEQFF	TGTGCTAGCAGCCCCGGGACAGTGACCTACAATGAGCAGTTCTTC	TRBV7-7	TRBJ2-1	few	TRBD1
CASSLLAGGTYNEQFF	TGCGCCAGCAGCTTGTTGGCGGGAGGCACCTACAATGAGCAGTTCTTC	TRBV5-1	TRBJ2-1	.	TRBD2
CASSQGPLEKLFF	TGCGCCAGCAGCCAAGGTCCGCTTGAAAAACTGTTTTTT	TRBV4-1	TRBJ1-4	.	.
CSARDGGGYTEAFF	TGCAGTGCTAGAGATGGGGGGGGATACACTGAAGCTTTCTTT	TRBV20-1	TRBJ1-1	.	.
CASSLVASGSKTDTQYF	TGCGCCAGCAGCTTGGTGGCTAGCGGGAGTAAGACAGATACGCAGTATTTT	TRBV5-1	TRBJ2-3	.	TRBD2
CASSYQGGGSYEQYF	TGTGCCAGCAGTTATCAGGGAGGGGGTTCCTACGAGCAGTACTTC	TRBV6-6	TRBJ2-7	.	.
CSAPETLNQPSQHF	TGCAGTGCCCCAGAAACTCTTAATCAGCCCTCCCAGCATTTT	TRBV20-1	TRBJ1-5	.	.
CASSVGAYNEQFF	TGTGCCAGCAGTGTCGGAGCATACAATGAGCAGTTCTTC	TRBV6-1	TRBJ2-1	few	.
CASSLAGTSGTNEQFF	TGCGCCAGCAGCTTAGCGGGGACTAGCGGGACAAATGAGCAGTTCTTC	TRBV5-1	TRBJ2-1	many	TRBD2
CASSPTGSPSNQPQHF	TGCGCCAGCAGCCCGACAGGGAGCCCTAGCAATCAGCCCCAGCATTTT	TRBV5-1	TRBJ1-5	few	TRBD1
CASSHKITGPGGEQYF	TGTGCCAGCAGCCACAAAATCACGGGTCCAGGTGGCGAGCAGTACTTC	TRBV16	TRBJ2-7	many	.
CASSARGALTDTQYF	TGTGCCAGCAGCGCGCGGGGGGCTCTCACAGATACGCAGTATTTT	TRBV5-4	TRBJ2-3	.	TRBD2
CASSRKMTSGSYNEQFF	TGTGCCAGCAGTCGAAAGATGACTAGCGGCTCCTACAATGAGCAGTTCTTC	TRBV2	TRBJ2-1	few	TRBD2
CSALPLAGASTDTQYF	TGCAGTGCGCTACCGTTAGCGGGGGCTAGCACAGATACGCAGTATTTT	TRBV20-1	TRBJ2-3	many	TRBD2
CSANPGQGASPLHF	TGCAGTGCTAATCCGGGACAGGGTGCTTCACCCCTCCACTTT	TRBV20-1	TRBJ1-6	once	TRBD1
CASKGGLNTEAFF	TGTGCCAGCAAAGGGGGTTTGAACACTGAAGCTTTCTTT	TRBV6-4	TRBJ1-1	few	.
CASSQVARTGVRRARDNEQFF	TGTGCCAGCAGCCAGGTAGCGAGAACAGGGGTCCGTCGGGCAAGGGACAATGAGCAGTTCTTC	TRBV4-2	TRBJ2-1	.	TRBD1
CSAATGNYLGYTF	TGCAGTGCCGCGACAGGAAACTACTTAGGCTACACCTTC	TRBV20-1	TRBJ1-2	few	.
CASSLEGPHQPQHF	TGCGCCAGCAGCTTAGAGGGGCCACATCAGCCCCAGCATTTT	TRBV5-1	TRBJ1-5	few	.
CASRLTGRTISGNTIYF	TGTGCCAGCAGGTTAACGGGTCGGACGATCTCTGGAAACACCATATATTTT	TRBV28	TRBJ1-3	few	.
CASSRSGTSDSPLHF	TGCGCCAGCAGCCGGTCCGGGACTTCTGATTCACCCCTCCACTTT	TRBV4-3	TRBJ1-6	.	.
CASSQVLAATYNEQFF	TGTGCCAGCAGCCAGGTTCTAGCGGCGACCTACAATGAGCAGTTCTTC	TRBV14	TRBJ2-1	.	TRBD2
CASSLDYEQYF	TGTGCCAGCAGCTTAGACTACGAGCAGTACTTC	TRBV11-2	TRBJ2-7	many	.
CSARDPTGAKQETQYF	TGCAGTGCTAGAGATCCCACTGGAGCTAAGCAAGAGACCCAGTACTTC	TRBV20-1	TRBJ2-5	.	.
CASRGSDLFYEQYF	TGTGCCAGCAGGGGGTCTGACCTATTCTACGAGCAGTACTTC	TRBV2	TRBJ2-7	.	.
CARSIQPGQNSPLHF	TGTGCCAGAAGCATACAACCGGGACAGAATTCACCCCTCCACTTT	TRBV6-5	TRBJ1-6	.	TRBD1
CASSAVYADTQYF	TGTGCCAGCAGCGCCGTTTACGCAGATACGCAGTATTTT	TRBV7-8	TRBJ2-3	once	.
CASSLNGGVAGGELFF	TGTGCCAGCAGCTTAAATGGCGGGGTAGCTGGCGGGGAGCTGTTTTTT	TRBV7-6	TRBJ2-2	many	.
CASTPGTAFNQPQHF	TGTGCCAGCACCCCCGGGACAGCTTTCAATCAGCCCCAGCATTTT	TRBV12-3/TRBV12-4	TRBJ1-5	.	TRBD1
CSACQGMNTEAFF	TGCAGTGCCTGCCAGGGTATGAACACTGAAGCTTTCTTT	TRBV20-1	TRBJ1-1	.	.
CASSGGLQETQYF	TGTGCCAGCTCAGGGGGTCTTCAAGAGACCCAGTACTTC	TRBV18	TRBJ2-5	many	.
CASSYRVSYNSPLHF	TGTGCCAGCAGTTACCGGGTTTCCTATAATTCACCCCTCCACTTT	TRBV6-5	TRBJ1-6	.	.
CASSKGDRVFIKRDTDTQYF	TGTGCCAGCAGCAAAGGGGACAGGGTGTTTATCAAGCGGGACACAGATACGCAGTATTTT	TRBV21-1	TRBJ2-3	few	.
CASSYSSGGATGEQYF	TGTGCCAGCAGTTACTCGAGCGGGGGGGCGACGGGAGAGCAGTACTTC	TRBV6-6	TRBJ2-7	.	TRBD2
CASSLSSSRGKLFF	TGTGCCAGCAGTTTATCAAGCTCGAGGGGAAAACTGTTTTTT	TRBV28	TRBJ1-4	.	.
CASSLLAGGANEQFF	TGTGCCAGCAGCCTGTTAGCGGGAGGCGCCAATGAGCAGTTCTTC	TRBV11-1	TRBJ2-1	many	TRBD2
CASSYSQPGLAVTNEQFF	TGTGCCAGCAGTTACTCGCAACCGGGACTAGCTGTGACCAATGAGCAGTTCTTC	TRBV6-2/TRBV6-3	TRBJ2-1	few	TRBD2
CASSWELNTEAFF	TGTGCCAGCAGTTGGGAGCTGAACACTGAAGCTTTCTTT	TRBV6-5	TRBJ1-1	few	.
CASSLAFSETQYF	TGTGCCAGCAGCTTAGCTTTCTCAGAGACCCAGTACTTC	TRBV7-2	TRBJ2-5	.	.
CASSRLGGPATYEQYF	TGTGCCAGCAGCCGCCTCGGGGGGCCTGCGACCTACGAGCAGTACTTC	TRBV7-2	TRBJ2-7	.	.
CASSLAGGGQGSDTQYF	TGTGCCAGCAGCTTAGCGGGGGGAGGTCAGGGATCCGATACGCAGTATTTT	TRBV7-8	TRBJ2-3	many	.
CSVGPGLGPIEQYF	TGCAGCGTTGGCCCAGGACTAGGTCCCATCGAGCAGTACTTC	TRBV29-1	TRBJ2-7	.	TRBD2
CASSSDPYEQYF	TGTGCCAGCAGCTCAGACCCCTACGAGCAGTACTTC	TRBV7-2	TRBJ2-7	many	.
CSARDTHLGTDTQYF	TGCAGTGCTAGAGATACCCATCTCGGCACAGATACGCAGTATTTT	TRBV20-1	TRBJ2-3	.	.
CASAGGNQPQHF	TGTGCCAGCGCAGGGGGTAATCAGCCCCAGCATTTT	TRBV6-2/TRBV6-3	TRBJ1-5	few	TRBD1
CASSPEGRGAYNEQFF	TGTGCCAGCAGCCCGGAGGGCCGGGGGGCGTACAATGAGCAGTTCTTC	TRBV7-2	TRBJ2-1	.	.
CASSLSRGRVQPQHF	TGTGCCAGCAGTTTATCCAGGGGGCGAGTTCAGCCCCAGCATTTT	TRBV28	TRBJ1-5	few	TRBD1
CASSLSSLAGLNTGELFF	TGTGCCAGCAGTTTATCAAGCCTAGCGGGGTTGAACACCGGGGAGCTGTTTTTT	TRBV27	TRBJ2-2	.	TRBD2
CASVLKGFGEQYF	TGTGCCAGCGTTCTAAAGGGGTTCGGGGAGCAGTACTTC	TRBV6-2/TRBV6-3	TRBJ2-7	.	.
CASSQQDRGGPYQETQYF	TGTGCCAGCAGCCAACAGGACAGAGGGGGCCCGTACCAAGAGACCCAGTACTTC	TRBV14	TRBJ2-5	few	TRBD1
CASSQGGARNEQFF	TGTGCCAGCAGCCAAGGGGGGGCAAGAAATGAGCAGTTCTTC	TRBV4-2	TRBJ2-1	few	.
CASGDTFYEQYF	TGTGCCAGCGGGGACACTTTCTACGAGCAGTACTTC	TRBV6-2/TRBV6-3	TRBJ2-7	few	.
CASSQLDRGETQYF	TGCGCCAGCAGTCAATTGGACAGGGGAGAGACCCAGTACTTC	TRBV23-1	TRBJ2-5	many	TRBD1
CASSPGQRNYGYTF	TGTGCCAGCAGCCCGGGACAGAGAAACTATGGCTACACCTTC	TRBV5-6	TRBJ1-2	.	TRBD1
CASSRERGYF	TGTGCCAGCAGCCGAGAAAGGGGGTATTTT	TRBV28	TRBJ2-3	few	.
CASSHRTSNEQFF	TGTGCCAGCAGTCATCGGACATCCAATGAGCAGTTCTTC	TRBV6-2/TRBV6-3	TRBJ2-1	once	.